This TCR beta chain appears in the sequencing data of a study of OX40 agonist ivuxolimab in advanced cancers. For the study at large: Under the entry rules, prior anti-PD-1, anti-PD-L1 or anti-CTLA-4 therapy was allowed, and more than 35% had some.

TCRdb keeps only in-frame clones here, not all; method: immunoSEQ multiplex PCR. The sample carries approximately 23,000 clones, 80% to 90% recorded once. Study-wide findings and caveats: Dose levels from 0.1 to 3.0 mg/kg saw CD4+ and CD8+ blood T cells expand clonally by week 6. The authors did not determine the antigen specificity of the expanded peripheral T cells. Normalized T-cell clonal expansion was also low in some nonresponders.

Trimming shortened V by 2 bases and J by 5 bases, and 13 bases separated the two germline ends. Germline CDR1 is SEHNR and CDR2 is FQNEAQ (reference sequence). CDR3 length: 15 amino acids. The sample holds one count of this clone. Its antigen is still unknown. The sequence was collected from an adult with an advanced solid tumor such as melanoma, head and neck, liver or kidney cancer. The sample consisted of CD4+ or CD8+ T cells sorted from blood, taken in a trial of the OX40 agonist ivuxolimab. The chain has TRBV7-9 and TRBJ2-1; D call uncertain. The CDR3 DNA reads TGTGCCAGCAGCTTAAGGGCAGTGCTGGACAATGAGCAGTTCTTC. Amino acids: CASSLRAVLDNEQFF.